The T cell receptor beta chain described here comes from a study of CD8+ T cells in alopecia areata. Study as a whole: It was oral tofacitinib, at 5 to 10 mg twice daily, that treated patients received.

Stated treatment: oral pan-JAK inhibitor, 5-10 mg twice daily. Trimming removed 4 bases from V and 4 bases from J, with 8 bases in between. This CDR3 contains 13 residues. Germline V CDR1 and CDR2: WNHNN, SYGVQD (reference sequence). RNA, once extracted, was reverse transcribed into cDNA for use as the sequencing template. Using immunoSEQ multiplex PCR, the repertoire was profiled, and TCRdb retains in-frame clones only, with some absent. Here the sample spans 110,000 or so clones, roughly three fifths being singletons. The TCR originated in a human donor with alopecia areata. Sample: CD4+ T cells sorted from blood, taken at week 24, from a patient treated with tofacitinib. The chain links TRBV10-1 to TRBJ1-5; the D gene is possibly TRBD1 (6 bases). The CDR3 region is CASSGGANQPQHF. The CDR3 bases are TGCGCCAGCAGTGGGGGGGCAAATCAGCCCCAGCATTTT.